Reported below is one T cell receptor beta chain. Some clones are missing from TCRdb's copy, which holds only in-frame ones; the method was immunoSEQ multiplex PCR. This table holds some 2,500,000 clones, 93% found once. V lost 3 bases, J lost 9 bases, and 9 bases lay in between. Germline-derived CDR1 and CDR2 are LNHDA and SQIVND (reference sequence). The CDR3 has 12 amino acids. This record belongs to a study of shared clonotypes between healthy human individuals. Study background: Donors had three CD4 naive, three CD4 memory, two CD8 naive and one CD8 memory plate apiece.

Sequenced input: naive CD4+ T cells from PBMCs. Subset reported: CD45RA+ positively selected. This chain uses TRBV19 with TRBJ1-3; no firm D call. The sequence came from a man in his late teens or twenties in good health. Some clones in this sample may be carry-over from other donors' samples. CDR3 DNA sequence: TGTGCCAGTAGTATTCCCCTCGGCACCATATATTTT. Translating it yields CASSIPLGTIYF. Drawing the rest from reference TRBV19 and TRBJ1-3, the complete variable domain is DGGITQSPKYLFRKEGQNVTLSCEQNLNHDAMYWYRQDPGQGLRLIYYSQIVNDFQKGDIAEGYSVSREKKESFPLTVTSAQKNPTAFYLCASSIPLGTIYFGEGSWLTVV.